These 27 T cell receptor beta chains were sequenced from one sample in a study of T cells in Graves' hyperthyroidism and ophthalmopathy (dated by TCRdb to between 2018 and 2021). Library method: multiplex PCR. Sequenced on an Illumina HiSeq 2000. The TCR beta CDR3 regions were amplified from the RNA transcripts. For the first round of RT-PCR on the TCR CDR3, the HTBI primer set was used together with the Qiagen OneStep RT-PCR kit. The public reads were reanalyzed by TCRdb: fastp trimming at Q25, MiXCR alignment, in-frame beta chains only. Under each unique CDR3 protein, matching rows form one entry showing the most common genes and DNA. Present in this sample are about 180,000 distinct CDR3 sequences, 15% to 20% of which were seen just once. Around 27% of the sample comes from the top ten. The material sequenced was blood. Receptor source: a woman aged 45-60 years with Graves' hyperthyroidism.

This clonotype was found many times. The chain couples TRBV7-9 to TRBJ1-4, with a possible D match to TRBD1 (6 bases). CDR3 size: 15 residues. Trimming removed 6 bases at V and 8 bases at J, with 19 bases between. Germline CDR1 and CDR2: SEHNR and FQNEAQ (reference sequence). The CDR3 spells CASRAQGLDGEKLFF. CDR3 coding DNA: TGTGCCAGCAGGGCCCAGGGGCTGGACGGAGAAAAACTGTTTTTT.

This clonotype was seen many times. The V gene is TRBV6-1, the J gene TRBJ1-1; D might be TRBD1 (5 bases). CDR1 MNHNS and CDR2 SASEGT come from the germline V gene. The CDR3 has 13 amino acids. V was cut by 3 bases and J by 7 bases, with 12 bases left in between. CDR3: CASSDDSHNEAFF. Written as DNA, the CDR3 is TGTGCCAGCAGTGATGACAGCCATAATGAAGCTTTCTTT.

This chain connects TRBV9 to TRBJ1-2; TRBD1 matches 7 bases. Trimming at V came to 4 bases and at J to 7 bases, leaving 4 bases not matched to a gene. The germline V gene has CDR1 SGDLS and CDR2 YYNGEE. The CDR3 has 12 residues. In DNA form, the CDR3 reads TGTGCCAGCAGCTTGCGGACAGGTGGCTACACCTTC. This gives the protein CASSLRTGGYTF. The variable domain in full, with the rest retrieved from reference TRBV9 and TRBJ1-2, is DSGVTQTPKHLITATGQRVTLRCSPRSGDLSVYWYQQSLDQGLQFLIQYYNGEERAKGNILERFSAQQFPDLHSELNLSSLELGDSALYFCASSLRTGGYTFGSGTRLTVV.

This clonotype was picked up many times. The chain uses TRBV7-9 and TRBJ2-1, with a possible D match to TRBD1 (6 bases). The germline V gene has CDR1 SEHNR and CDR2 FQNEAQ (reference sequence). V was cut by 5 bases and J by 9 bases, with 17 bases left in between. The CDR3 covers 14 residues. This CDR3 is CASSLGAPVSEQFF. CDR3 DNA sequence: TGTGCCAGCAGCCTGGGGGCTCCGGTGAGTGAGCAGTTCTTC.

This clonotype has more than one count but fewer than ten. The rearrangement joins TRBV9 to TRBJ2-3; D is unresolved. Per the germline V gene, CDR1 is SGDLS and CDR2 is YYNGEE. This CDR3 is 12 amino acids long. V was pared by 0 bases and J by 4 bases, with 3 bases between. CDR3 residues: CASSVGADTQYF. The CDR3 DNA reads TGTGCCAGCAGCGTAGGAGCAGATACGCAGTATTTT.

Ten or more counts support this clonotype. The chain uses TRBV20-1 and TRBJ2-3; TRBD2 agrees at 7 bases. V lost 1 base, J lost 2 bases, and 6 bases stayed unmatched. Germline assignment: CDR1 DFQATT and CDR2 SNEGSKA (reference sequence). The CDR3 totals 15 residues. CDR3 DNA: TGCAGTGCTAGAGCTTTGGGGGGGTACACAGATACGCAGTATTTT. Translated: CSARALGGYTDTQYF.

This clonotype was counted at least ten times. The V gene is TRBV29-1, the J gene TRBJ2-1; no clear D. V lost 6 bases and J 7 bases, leaving 16 bases between the germline ends. The CDR3 is 13 amino acids. CDR1 SQVTM and CDR2 ANQGSEA come from the germline V gene. The CDR3 spells CSVHSRLTNEQFF. The CDR3 DNA reads as TGCAGCGTGCACTCGCGACTGACAAATGAGCAGTTCTTC.

This clonotype was recorded a few times. The chain is built from TRBV7-9 and TRBJ1-3; no definite D call. V dropped 3 bases and J dropped 0 bases, with 9 bases sitting between them. There are 15 residues in the CDR3. The germline V gene encodes CDR1 SEHNR and CDR2 FQNEAQ (reference sequence). In DNA form, the CDR3 reads TGTGCCAGCAGCTTGAGTCAGATCTCTGGAAACACCATATATTTT. This sequence encodes CASSLSQISGNTIYF. The complete variable domain, with remaining parts taken from reference TRBV7-9 and TRBJ1-3, reads DTGVSQNPRHKITKRGQNVTFRCDPISEHNRLYWYRQTLGQGPEFLTYFQNEAQLEKSRLLSDRFSAERPKGSFSTLEIQRTEQGDSAMYLCASSLSQISGNTIYFGEGSWLTVV.

There are many counts of this clonotype. V and J are TRBV28 and TRBJ1-2, with 10 positions matching TRBD1. V trimming: 5 bases; J trimming: 2 bases; junction bases outside the gene matches: 8. In germline, CDR1 is MDHEN, CDR2 SYDVKM. The CDR3 has 16 residues. CDR3 DNA sequence: TGTGCCAGCAGTCGACAGGGGGCGCCGACCAACTATGGCTACACCTTC. Protein sequence: CASSRQGAPTNYGYTF.

This clonotype turned up a few times. The genes are TRBV18 and TRBJ2-5, with 9 bases fitting TRBD1. Trimming cost V 2 bases and J 2 bases; bases outside gene matches: 9. Per germline, CDR1 KGHSH and CDR2 LQKENI. The CDR3 contains 17 residues. The CDR3 DNA is TGTGCCAGCTCACCAGATCGGGACAGGGCCTCGCAAGAGACCCAGTACTTC. Translating gives CASSPDRDRASQETQYF.

This clonotype has a count of ten or more. The V and J genes are TRBV3-1 and TRBJ2-5; D not certain. Trimming stripped 5 bases from V and 3 bases from J, with 13 bases between. The V gene's germline CDR1 is LGHDT and CDR2 YNNKEL (reference sequence). CDR3 length: 14 residues. The CDR3 DNA follows: TGTGCCAGCAGCGACTCGGTGGGCAAAGAGACCCAGTACTTC. The encoded protein is CASSDSVGKETQYF.

At least ten counts were recorded for this clonotype. The J gene is TRBJ2-1, the V gene TRBV6-1, with a possible D match to TRBD1 (5 bases). V gave up 6 bases and J gave up 4 bases, with 10 bases separating them. This CDR3 contains 13 residues. Germline-derived CDR1 and CDR2 are MNHNS and SASEGT. Here the CDR3 reads CASRTGQYNEQFF. The CDR3 coding sequence is TGTGCCAGCAGGACCGGACAATACAATGAGCAGTTCTTC.

This clonotype came up many times. The genes are TRBV18 and TRBJ1-3; D not resolved. Trimming pared 3 bases from V and 4 bases from J, leaving 13 bases between. The CDR3 extends over 15 amino acids. Germline loops: CDR1 KGHSH, CDR2 LQKENI. CDR3 in DNA: TGTGCCAGCTCACCTCGCTCGGCCGAAGGAAACACCATATATTTT. Translation gives CASSPRSAEGNTIYF.

This clonotype was observed at least ten times. The chain employs TRBV12-3 or TRBV12-4 and TRBJ1-2; a weak D match, TRBD1 (6 bases). V lost 6 bases to trimming and J lost 1 base, with 15 bases between them. The CDR3 length is 15 residues. In DNA form, the CDR3 reads TGTGCCAGCAGAACAACAGGGCTCAATAACTATGGCTACACCTTC. Translating it yields CASRTTGLNNYGYTF.

This clonotype was observed at least ten times. In DNA form, the CDR3 reads TGCAGCGCCCGTCAGGGGGCCGGAGATACGCAGTATTTT. This gives the protein CSARQGAGDTQYF. The chain joins TRBV29-1 to TRBJ2-3, with 8 bases identical to TRBD1. This CDR3 has 13 residues. V lost 7 bases, J lost 5 bases, and 8 bases stayed unmatched. The germline V gene has CDR1 SQVTM and CDR2 ANQGSEA.

This clonotype was seen ten or more times. The chain recombines TRBV5-1 with TRBJ2-7; 9 bases map to TRBD1. This CDR3 has 14 amino acids. J was trimmed by 1 base and V by 5 bases; bases with no gene match: 4. Germline loops: CDR1 SGHRS, CDR2 YFSETQ. CDR3 nucleotides: TGCGCCAGCAGTATTGGGACAGGGTCCTACGAGCAGTACTTC. Amino acids: CASSIGTGSYEQYF. Based on the CDR3 plus reference TRBV5-1 and TRBJ2-7, the full variable domain is KAGVTQTPRYLIKTRGQQVTLSCSPISGHRSVSWYQQTPGQGLQFLFEYFSETQRNKGNFPGRFSGRQFSNSRSEMNVSTLELGDSALYLCASSIGTGSYEQYFGPGTRLTVT.

This clonotype was recorded once. V and J are TRBV27 and TRBJ2-1, with TRBD1 matching 10 bases. The CDR3 is made up of 16 amino acids. The germline CDR1 and CDR2 sequences are MNHEY and SMNVEV (reference sequence). With 6 bases clipped from V and 1 base from J, the junction kept 6 bases outside the gene matches. The CDR3 nucleotides are TGTGCCAGCAGCCCGGGACAGGGGAAATCCTACAATGAGCAGTTCTTC. Its translation: CASSPGQGKSYNEQFF.

This clonotype was picked up many times. This chain joins TRBV28 and TRBJ1-2; D may be TRBD1 (5 bases). Per the germline V gene, CDR1 is MDHEN and CDR2 is SYDVKM. V lost 6 bases and J lost 3, with 11 bases in between. This CDR3 is 13 amino acids long. CDR3 region: CASSTRAYYGYTF. CDR3 bases: TGTGCCAGCAGCACCAGGGCCTACTATGGCTACACCTTC.

This clonotype occurred many times. The gene calls are TRBV20-1 and TRBJ2-1; 12 bases map to TRBD2. CDR1 is DFQATT and CDR2 is SNEGSKA in the germline V gene (reference sequence). V trimming: 3 bases; J trimming: 9 bases; junction bases outside the gene matches: 6. The CDR3 length is 14 residues. CDR3 amino acids: CSASPSGGASEQFF. DNA for the CDR3: TGCAGTGCTAGCCCTAGCGGGGGGGCTAGTGAGCAGTTCTTC.

This clonotype was observed many times. The chain recombines TRBV6-1 with TRBJ1-5; D gene ambiguous. There are 13 residues in the CDR3. The V gene's germline CDR1 is MNHNS and CDR2 SASEGT. V was cut by 5 bases and J by 6 bases, with 11 bases left in between. CDR3 DNA: TGTGCCAGCAGTTACACAGTGGGTCAGCCCCAGCATTTT. It yields the protein CASSYTVGQPQHF.

At least ten counts were recorded for this clonotype. The DNA for the CDR3 is TGTGCCAGCAGCGCAGGGTCCCTTAATCAGCCCCAGCATTTT. Translated: CASSAGSLNQPQHF. The gene calls are TRBV7-9 and TRBJ1-5, with a possible D match to TRBD1 (5 bases). V lost 5 bases to trimming and J lost 4 bases, with 12 bases between them. In germline, CDR1 is SEHNR, CDR2 FQNEAQ (reference sequence). This CDR3 is built from 14 residues.

In the case of this clonotype: This may be a read error: a much more frequent sequence differs by one nucleotide. The CDR3 sequence is CASKMDWLAGNTGELLF. CDR3 bases: TGTGCCAGCAAAATGGATTGGCTAGCGGGGAACACCGGGGAGCTGCTTTTT. The chain uses TRBV12-3 or TRBV12-4 and TRBJ2-2; TRBD2 aligns across 9 bases. The CDR3 spans 17 residues.

This clonotype was seen repeatedly, ten times or more. The chain has TRBV10-3 and TRBJ1-2; 7 positions agree with TRBD1. Germline V gives CDR1 ENHRY, CDR2 SYGVKD. The V segment lost 3 bases and the J segment 4 bases; nucleotides outside the gene matches: 2. The CDR3 runs 13 residues. The CDR3 DNA follows: TGTGCCATCAGTGACGGGACAGTCTATGGCTACACCTTC. Amino acid sequence: CAISDGTVYGYTF.

In its sample, this clonotype was seen many times. The chain joins TRBV7-2 to TRBJ1-1; the D gene is possibly TRBD1 (6 bases). The CDR3 loop spans 15 amino acids. The germline V and J ends were trimmed by 5 bases and 6 bases, with 19 bases remaining between them. Germline V gene sequence: CDR1 SGHTA, CDR2 FQGNSA. CDR3 coding DNA: TGTGCCAGCAGCCCAACGACGGGAGGGGGACCTGAAGCTTTCTTT. Amino acid sequence: CASSPTTGGGPEAFF.

J is TRBJ1-3 and V is TRBV6-1; D gene unclear. Trimming pared 5 bases from V and 1 base from J, leaving 6 bases between. The CDR3 is 13 residues long. The germline V gene encodes CDR1 MNHNS and CDR2 SASEGT. The CDR3 reads CASSFNSGNTIYF. The CDR3 DNA sequence: TGTGCCAGCAGTTTCAATTCTGGAAACACCATATATTTT.

This clonotype was seen repeatedly, ten times or more. The chain is built from TRBV6-2 or TRBV6-3 and TRBJ2-3; possibly TRBD2 for D (6 bases). The CDR3 runs to 14 residues. V was clipped by 2 bases and J by 3 bases, with 9 bases between them. Germline CDR1 and CDR2: MNHEY and SVGEGT. CDR3 in amino acids: CASSYVGGTDTQYF. DNA of the CDR3: TGTGCCAGCAGTTACGTCGGGGGAACAGATACGCAGTATTTT.

There are many counts of this clonotype. V gene TRBV7-9 combines with J gene TRBJ2-7; perhaps TRBD2 as D (5 bases). The CDR3 is 13 residues long. V lost 4 bases to trimming and J lost 2 bases, with 9 bases between them. Germline values: CDR1 SEHNR, CDR2 FQNEAQ (reference sequence). In DNA form, the CDR3 reads TGTGCCAGCAGCTCCGCCGGGGCCTACGAGCAGTACTTC. The encoded protein is CASSSAGAYEQYF.